This T cell receptor beta chain was retrieved from a study of PD-1 blockade in mismatch repair-deficient tumors. Study context: All were previously treated, progressing patients with around 12 mismatch repair-deficient cancer types.

Study-level points and caveats: Tumor-resident clones, often absent from pretreatment blood, expanded after pembrolizumab and then contracted.

Method: immunoSEQ multiplex PCR; TCRdb's copy keeps in-frame clones and lacks some. Of 76,000 or so clones listed, 80% to 90% were seen once; the top ten hold roughly 5.5%. The count of this clone is one. No antigen is known for it. The sequence came from an adult with mismatch repair-deficient cancer. The sample was peripheral blood, taken 44 weeks after starting pembrolizumab.

The CDR3 DNA follows: TGTGCCAGCAGCCCGGACAGGATTCAGCCCCAGCATTTT. Translated, it gives CASSPDRIQPQHF. The rearrangement uses TRBV7-2 and TRBJ1-5; the match to TRBD1 covers 7 bases. The CDR3 runs 13 residues. The junction had 4 bases not matched to a gene; V was cut back by 5 bases and J by 6 bases. Germline values: CDR1 SGHTA, CDR2 FQGNSA.